These 28 T cell receptor beta chains were sequenced from one sample in a study of regulatory T cells in long-lasting Graves disease. For TCR beta, libraries came from iRepertoire HTBI primers and Arm-PCR of CDR3 regions. TCRdb independently ran MiXCR on the multiplex PCR reads; one entry per CDR3 protein. The sample contains roughly 410,000 distinct CDR3 sequences, approximately 16% of which appear only once. Time point specified: newly diagnosed GD, antithyroid drugs for less than 3 months. PBMCs provided the RNA from which the TCR library was made. These data were also reused for a study on T cells in Graves' hyperthyroidism and ophthalmopathy.

The input for sequencing was peripheral blood mononuclear cells (PBMCs), taken at new diagnosis, from a patient treated with antithyroid drugs. These receptors were taken from a woman in her thirties or forties with Graves disease.

CDR3 in DNA: TGCAGTGCTAGAGATCCCGACTTGCGGGGGCCCACAGATACGCAGTATTTT. Protein: CSARDPDLRGPTDTQYF. This chain connects TRBV20-1 to TRBJ2-3; TRBD2 might be the D (7 bases). Germline V gene data show CDR1 as DFQATT and CDR2 as SNEGSKA (reference sequence). The CDR3 contains 17 residues. V lost 0 bases, J lost 2 bases, and 18 bases lay in between.

This clonotype was seen many times. In nucleotides, the CDR3 is TGTGCCATCAGGCGGGACACCATGAACACTGAAGCTTTCTTT. The encoded protein is CAIRRDTMNTEAFF. The J gene is TRBJ1-1, the V gene TRBV10-3; maybe TRBD1 (6 bases). The CDR3 contains 14 residues. Germline loops: CDR1 ENHRY, CDR2 SYGVKD. Between the trimmed V and J ends, which lost 6 bases and 0 bases, there was a span of 11 bases.

This clonotype was seen ten or more times. The genes are TRBV28 and TRBJ2-6; 7 positions match TRBD2. This CDR3 spans 15 amino acids. CDR1 MDHEN and CDR2 SYDVKM come from the germline V gene. The V gene end was trimmed by 5 bases and the J gene end by 1 base; junction bases not matched to a gene: 2. CDR3 bases: TGTGCCAGCAGTGTGGGGGGGTCTGGGGCCAACGTCCTGACTTTC. As protein: CASSVGGSGANVLTF.

This clonotype was counted between two and nine times. The V gene is TRBV9, the J gene TRBJ2-1, with 9 bases aligning to TRBD2. This CDR3 contains 18 residues. The trim removed 0 bases at V and 2 bases at J, leaving 9 bases unmatched. CDR1 and CDR2 (germline): SGDLS, YYNGEE. CDR3 DNA sequence: TGTGCCAGCAGCGTAGGGAGGACTAGCGTCAGTCCCTACAATGAGCAGTTCTTC. This sequence encodes CASSVGRTSVSPYNEQFF. Variable domain in full (rest from reference TRBV9 and TRBJ2-1): DSGVTQTPKHLITATGQRVTLRCSPRSGDLSVYWYQQSLDQGLQFLIQYYNGEERAKGNILERFSAQQFPDLHSELNLSSLELGDSALYFCASSVGRTSVSPYNEQFFGPGTRLTVL.

This clonotype was observed many times. The rearrangement links TRBV29-1 to TRBJ2-7; D possibly matches TRBD1 or TRBD2 (5 bases each). Germline CDR1 reads SQVTM; CDR2 reads ANQGSEA. With 6 bases removed from V and 1 base from J, the gap between germline ends came to 16 bases. The CDR3 is made up of 14 amino acids. In nucleotides, the CDR3 is TGCAGCGTCGCCCGGGACGGATCTTCCTACGAGCAGTACTTC. Its protein product is CSVARDGSSYEQYF.

This clonotype has a count of ten or more. The V call is TRBV28, the J call TRBJ1-4; D ambiguous. V was clipped by 5 bases and J by 3 bases, with 7 bases between them. The CDR3 is 13 residues long. The V gene's germline CDR1 is MDHEN and CDR2 SYDVKM. The CDR3 here is CASSREANEKLFF. CDR3 in DNA: TGTGCCAGCAGTAGGGAGGCTAATGAAAAACTGTTTTTT.

This clonotype has just a few counts. The chain carries TRBV11-2 and TRBJ1-4; D uncertain. This CDR3 spans 16 amino acids. CDR1 SGHAT and CDR2 FQNNGV come from the germline V gene. The germline V and J ends were trimmed by 1 base and 9 bases, with 18 bases remaining between them. CDR3: CASSLGHSRPGKKLFF. The CDR3 nucleotides read TGTGCCAGCAGCTTAGGACATTCGAGGCCTGGGAAAAAACTGTTTTTT.

In its sample, this clonotype was seen many times. The genes are TRBV27 and TRBJ2-1; 7 positions match TRBD2. CDR1 and CDR2 (germline): MNHEY, SMNVEV (reference sequence). CDR3 size: 15 residues. Unmatched junction bases numbered 7, after V lost 8 bases and J lost 0 bases. The CDR3, as DNA: TGTGCCAGCGGACTGGGCGGGAGCTCCTACAATGAGCAGTTCTTC. Translation: CASGLGGSSYNEQFF.

The table lists this clonotype with many counts. V gene TRBV7-3 combines with J gene TRBJ2-1; TRBD2 matches 11 bases. The CDR3 loop spans 17 amino acids. In germline, CDR1 is SGHTA, CDR2 FQGTGA. V shed 5 bases, J shed 4 bases, and the junction held 10 bases outside the gene matches. The CDR3 reads CASSPHGTSGIYNEQFF. The CDR3 DNA is TGTGCCAGCAGCCCACACGGGACTAGCGGAATATACAATGAGCAGTTCTTC.

This clonotype showed up many times. The gene calls are TRBV29-1 and TRBJ2-5, with D uncertain. V was trimmed by 0 bases and J by 5 bases, leaving 7 bases between them. This CDR3 region has 12 residues. Germline lookup yields CDR1 SQVTM and CDR2 ANQGSEA. CDR3 bases: TGCAGCGTTGAAGATCTAGGGGAGACCCAGTACTTC. As protein: CSVEDLGETQYF. The variable domain in full, with the rest retrieved from reference TRBV29-1 and TRBJ2-5, is SAVISQKPSRDICQRGTSLTIQCQVDSQVTMMFWYRQQPGQSLTLIATANQGSEATYESGFVIDKFPISRPNLTFSTLTVSNMSPEDSSIYLCSVEDLGETQYFGPGTRLLVL.

The table lists this clonotype with many counts. The chain couples TRBV2 to TRBJ2-3; 8 positions match TRBD1. The CDR3 length is 15 residues. From germline, CDR1 is SNHLY and CDR2 FYNNEI. Germline trimming cut 8 bases from V and 2 bases from J; bases unmatched to any gene: 9. CDR3 in DNA: TGTGCCAGCGAAGGGACAGGTGGGGTCACAGATACGCAGTATTTT. Its protein is CASEGTGGVTDTQYF.

The chain has TRBV29-1 and TRBJ2-7; D possibly corresponds to TRBD2 (6 bases). The CDR3 has 13 amino acids. Between the trimmed V and J ends, which lost 1 base and 2 bases, there was a span of 9 bases. Per germline, CDR1 SQVTM and CDR2 ANQGSEA. CDR3 sequence: CSVEAGETYEQYF. Written as DNA, the CDR3 is TGCAGCGTTGAAGCGGGAGAGACCTACGAGCAGTACTTC.

The rearrangement uses TRBV10-3 and TRBJ2-5; TRBD2 matches at 13 bases. The CDR3 loop spans 16 amino acids. The V and J ends lost 5 bases and 5 bases, in that order; junction bases with no gene match: 8. The germline V gene encodes CDR1 ENHRY and CDR2 SYGVKD. CDR3 DNA sequence: TGTGCCATCAGTAGGGACAGGACTAGCGGGAGTGAGACCCAGTACTTC. It encodes CAISRDRTSGSETQYF.

In this sample, this clonotype turned up many times. J is TRBJ2-1 and V is TRBV19; D is unresolved. V was pared by 5 bases and J by 2 bases, with 13 bases between. This CDR3 is 15 amino acids long. In germline, CDR1 is LNHDA, CDR2 SQIVND (reference sequence). CDR3: CASSFWTEPYNEQFF. In DNA, the CDR3 is TGTGCCAGTAGTTTCTGGACCGAGCCCTACAATGAGCAGTTCTTC.

The chain joins TRBV28 to TRBJ2-7; 10 bases fit TRBD2. CDR1 and CDR2 from the germline V gene are MDHEN and SYDVKM. The CDR3 has 15 amino acids. Trimming removed 6 bases from V and 4 bases from J; junction bases left unmatched: 9. The DNA of the CDR3 is TGTGCCAGCAGCTTCCAGGCTAGCGGGGGTTACGAGCAGTACTTC. Its translation is CASSFQASGGYEQYF.

Many counts were recorded for this clonotype. The rearrangement uses TRBV2 and TRBJ1-4; D call uncertain. The V and J ends lost 4 bases and 3 bases respectively, with 12 bases between them. The CDR3 covers 15 residues. Germline V gene lookup returns CDR1 SNHLY and CDR2 FYNNEI. The CDR3 DNA reads TGTGCCAGCAGTGGGTCTCCAGTTTCTAATGAAAAACTGTTTTTT. Translation gives CASSGSPVSNEKLFF.

The sample holds many counts of this clonotype. V and J are TRBV10-1 and TRBJ2-2, with D hard to call. With 0 bases removed from V and 8 bases from J, the gap between germline ends came to 7 bases. CDR3 length: 13 amino acids. Germline values: CDR1 WNHNN, CDR2 SYGVQD (reference sequence). CDR3 in DNA: TGCGCCAGCAGTGAGTCCGGGCTTGGGGAGCTGTTTTTT. Amino acids: CASSESGLGELFF.

This clonotype was detected ten times or more. This chain uses TRBV10-2 with TRBJ2-7, with TRBD2 matching over 12 bases. The CDR3 is 14 residues long. Germline-derived CDR1 and CDR2 are WSHSY and SAAADI. V lost 7 bases, J lost 4 bases, and 5 bases stayed unmatched. The CDR3 DNA reads as TGCGCCAGCACTCGGACTAGCGGGGAATACGAGCAGTACTTC. This codes for CASTRTSGEYEQYF.

A single count supports this clonotype. This may be a read error: a much more frequent sequence differs by one nucleotide. The chain combines TRBV7-6 with TRBJ2-2; D may be TRBD2 (6 bases). The CDR3 contains 14 residues. Germline V gene lookup returns CDR1 SGHVS and CDR2 FNYEAQ. CDR3 residues: CASVPGVVTVELFF. CDR3 sequence (DNA): TGTGCCAGCGTCCCGGGAGTTGTCACCGTGGAGCTGTTTTTT.

This clonotype occurred many times. The gene calls are TRBV27 and TRBJ1-1; D gene ambiguous. Germline values: CDR1 MNHEY, CDR2 SMNVEV (reference sequence). The CDR3 totals 14 residues. V lost 2 bases, J lost 2 bases, and 9 bases lay in between. This CDR3 reads CASSLLRVNTEAFF. Written as DNA, the CDR3 is TGTGCCAGCAGTTTACTAAGGGTTAACACTGAAGCTTTCTTT.

This clonotype was picked up many times. The rearrangement uses TRBV20-1 and TRBJ2-2; unclear D gene. Germline V CDR1 and CDR2: DFQATT, SNEGSKA (reference sequence). Trimming took off 3 bases at V and 5 bases at J, with 7 bases between the two ends. This CDR3 comprises 12 residues. As DNA, the CDR3 is TGCAGTGCTAGCGGGCCTACCGGGGAGCTGTTTTTT. This gives the protein CSASGPTGELFF.

The V gene is TRBV9, the J gene TRBJ1-2, with D hard to call. The germline V and J ends were trimmed by 3 bases and 5 bases, with 14 bases remaining between them. CDR1 is SGDLS, CDR2 YYNGEE, per germline. This CDR3 spans 14 amino acids. The CDR3 sequence is CASSALEAEYGYTF. The CDR3 region has the DNA TGTGCCAGCAGCGCCCTCGAGGCAGAGTATGGCTACACCTTC.

The chain uses TRBV20-1 and TRBJ2-3; 8 bases match TRBD2. V shed 3 bases, J shed 3 bases, and the junction held 11 bases outside the gene matches. CDR1 is DFQATT, CDR2 SNEGSKA, per germline (reference sequence). The CDR3 is 16 amino acids. The CDR3 sequence is CSASGGALSWTDTQYF. Here the CDR3 DNA reads TGCAGTGCTAGCGGGGGGGCCCTGTCATGGACAGATACGCAGTATTTT.

This clonotype was observed many times. This chain connects TRBV11-2 to TRBJ1-4; the D gene is possibly TRBD1 (6 bases). CDR1 is SGHAT, CDR2 FQNNGV, per germline. Between the trimmed V and J ends, which lost 6 bases and 11 bases, there was a span of 19 bases. This CDR3 contains 14 residues. CDR3 nucleotide sequence: TGTGCCAGCAGTCCTGCTGGACAGACTGCGAAACTGTTTTTT. It translates to CASSPAGQTAKLFF.

A few counts support this clonotype. This chain joins TRBV4-1 and TRBJ2-2; no definite D call. The CDR3 totals 16 residues. Trimming stripped 5 bases from V and 7 bases from J, with 20 bases between. Looked up from germline, CDR1 is MGHRA and CDR2 is YSYEKL. This chain's CDR3 is CASSTQDGPVFGELFF. The CDR3 region has the DNA TGCGCCAGCAGCACCCAGGACGGCCCGGTATTCGGGGAGCTGTTTTTT.

In regard to this clonotype: A clone one base away is much larger, so this may be a read error. The CDR3 end shows no conserved phenylalanine or tryptophan, and so a read error is likely. The V call is TRBV6-1, the J call TRBJ2-7; 10 nucleotides match TRBD1. The V and J ends lost 2 bases and 3 bases, in that order; junction bases with no gene match: 4. Germline V gene lookup returns CDR1 MNHNS and CDR2 SASEGT. This CDR3 spans 15 amino acids. The CDR3 nucleotides are TGTGCCAGCAGTGAACCGGGACAGGGGTTCTACGAGCAGTACCTC. Translating gives CASSEPGQGFYEQYL.

In its sample, this clonotype was seen many times. V usage is TRBV7-9 and J usage is TRBJ1-2; a weak D match, TRBD1 (5 bases). Germline V gene lookup returns CDR1 SEHNR and CDR2 FQNEAQ (reference sequence). V was cut by 0 bases and J by 5 bases, with 10 bases left in between. CDR3 size: 14 residues. The CDR3 nucleotides are TGTGCCAGCAGCTTAGCGCAGGGAGGATATGGCTACACCTTC. It yields the protein CASSLAQGGYGYTF.

This clonotype was detected ten times or more. The rearrangement links TRBV13 to TRBJ1-6; D perhaps matches TRBD1 (6 bases). The CDR3 extends over 16 amino acids. Germline loops: CDR1 PRHDT, CDR2 FYEKMQ (reference sequence). V shed 4 bases and J shed 7 bases, with 17 bases lying between them. The CDR3 loop reads CASSSSEGGQNSPLHF. CDR3 nucleotide sequence: TGTGCCAGCAGCTCGTCCGAGGGGGGGCAAAATTCACCCCTCCACTTT.